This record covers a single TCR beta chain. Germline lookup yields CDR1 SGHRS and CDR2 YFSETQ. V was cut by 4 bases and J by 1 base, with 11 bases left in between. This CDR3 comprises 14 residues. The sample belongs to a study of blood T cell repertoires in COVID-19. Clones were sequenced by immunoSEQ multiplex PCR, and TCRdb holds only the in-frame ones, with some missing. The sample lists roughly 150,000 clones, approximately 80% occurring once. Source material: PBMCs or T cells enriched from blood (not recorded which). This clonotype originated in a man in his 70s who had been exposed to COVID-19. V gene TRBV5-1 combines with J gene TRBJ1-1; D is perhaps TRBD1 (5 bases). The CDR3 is CASSAGSSNTEAFF. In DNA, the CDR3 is TGCGCCAGCAGCGCAGGGTCCTCGAACACTGAAGCTTTCTTT.